This T cell receptor beta chain was identified during a study of T cells in Graves' hyperthyroidism and ophthalmopathy. The overall study: Prior to any treatment, at the point of initial diagnosis, peripheral blood was collected.

CDR3 length equals 14 residues. Germline V gene lookup returns CDR1 SQVTM and CDR2 ANQGSEA. Trimming cost V 1 base and J 2 bases; bases outside gene matches: 5. Recently diagnosed hyperthyroidism of less than 2 months' duration affected patients aged 18 to 65. Study-wide results and caveats: Researchers found most expanded thyroid clonotypes above 0.001 in blood as well.

This clonotype was observed at least ten times. Antigen unknown. Amplified TCR beta CDR3 regions came from RNA transcripts. During a first-round RT-PCR of the TCR CDR3, the HTBI primer set was used. One entry per CDR3 protein results from TCRdb running MiXCR on the multiplex PCR reads. The sample has approximately 870,000 distinct CDR3 sequences, 38% seen once; the top ten hold about 8.9%. Sequencing input: blood. The receptor comes from a man in his late teens or twenties with Graves' hyperthyroidism. The rearrangement joins TRBV29-1 to TRBJ2-7; 7 bases fit TRBD1. The CDR3 nucleotides read TGCAGCGTTGAAGGCGACAGGGTCCCCTACGAGCAGTACTTC. This gives the protein CSVEGDRVPYEQYF.